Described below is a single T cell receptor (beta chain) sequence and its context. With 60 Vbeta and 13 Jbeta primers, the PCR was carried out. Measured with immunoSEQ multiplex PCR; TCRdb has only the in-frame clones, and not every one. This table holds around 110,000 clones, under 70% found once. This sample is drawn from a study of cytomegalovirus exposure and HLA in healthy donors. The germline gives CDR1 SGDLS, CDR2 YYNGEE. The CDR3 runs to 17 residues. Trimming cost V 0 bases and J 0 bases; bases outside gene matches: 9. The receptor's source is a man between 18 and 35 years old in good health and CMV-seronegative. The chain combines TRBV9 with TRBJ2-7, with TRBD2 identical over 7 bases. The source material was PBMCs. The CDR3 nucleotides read TGTGCCAGCAGCGTAGGGCGACTAGCTTTCCCCTCCTACGAGCAGTACTTC. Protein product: CASSVGRLAFPSYEQYF. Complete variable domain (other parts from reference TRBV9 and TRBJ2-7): DSGVTQTPKHLITATGQRVTLRCSPRSGDLSVYWYQQSLDQGLQFLIQYYNGEERAKGNILERFSAQQFPDLHSELNLSSLELGDSALYFCASSVGRLAFPSYEQYFGPGTRLTVT.